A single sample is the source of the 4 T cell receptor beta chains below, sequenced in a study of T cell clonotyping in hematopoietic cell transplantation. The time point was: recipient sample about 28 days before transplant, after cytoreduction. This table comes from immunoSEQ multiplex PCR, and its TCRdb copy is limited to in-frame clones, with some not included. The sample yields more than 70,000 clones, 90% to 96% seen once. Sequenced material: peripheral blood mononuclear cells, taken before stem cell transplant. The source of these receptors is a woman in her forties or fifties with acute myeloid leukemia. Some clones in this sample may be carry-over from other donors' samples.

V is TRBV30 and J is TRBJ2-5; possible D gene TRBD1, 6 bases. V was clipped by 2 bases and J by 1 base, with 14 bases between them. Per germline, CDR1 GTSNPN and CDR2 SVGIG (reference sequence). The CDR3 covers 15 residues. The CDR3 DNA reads TGTGCCTGGAGTCTTTCAAGACAGGCCCAAGAGACCCAGTACTTC. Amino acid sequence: CAWSLSRQAQETQYF.

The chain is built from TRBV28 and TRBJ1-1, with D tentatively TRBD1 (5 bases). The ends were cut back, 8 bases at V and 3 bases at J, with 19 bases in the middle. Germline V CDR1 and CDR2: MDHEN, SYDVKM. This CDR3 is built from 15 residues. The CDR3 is CASGGAGFSDTEAFF. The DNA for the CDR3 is TGTGCCAGCGGAGGAGCAGGGTTTTCGGACACTGAAGCTTTCTTT.

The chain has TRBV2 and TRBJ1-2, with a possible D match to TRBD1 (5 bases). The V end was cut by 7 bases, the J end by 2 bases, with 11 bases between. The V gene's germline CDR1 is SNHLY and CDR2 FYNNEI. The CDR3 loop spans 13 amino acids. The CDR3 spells CASKEAGNYGYTF. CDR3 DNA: TGTGCCAGCAAGGAGGCAGGGAACTATGGCTACACCTTC.

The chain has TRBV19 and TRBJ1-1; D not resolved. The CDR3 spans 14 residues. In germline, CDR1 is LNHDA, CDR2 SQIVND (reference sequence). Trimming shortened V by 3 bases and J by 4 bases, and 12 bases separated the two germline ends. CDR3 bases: TGTGCCAGTAGTATGGCATATACGCTCACTGAAGCTTTCTTT. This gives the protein CASSMAYTLTEAFF.